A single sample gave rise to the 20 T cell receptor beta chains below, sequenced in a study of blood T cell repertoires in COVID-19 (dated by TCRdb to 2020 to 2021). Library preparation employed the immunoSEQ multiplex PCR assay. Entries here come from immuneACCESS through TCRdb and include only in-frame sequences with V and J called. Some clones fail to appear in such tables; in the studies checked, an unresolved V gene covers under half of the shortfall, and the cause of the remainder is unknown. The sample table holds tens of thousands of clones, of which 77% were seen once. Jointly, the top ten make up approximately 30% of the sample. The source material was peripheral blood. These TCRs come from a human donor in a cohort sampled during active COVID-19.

The CDR3 spells CASYLPYSSTGDATNEKLFF. Written as DNA, the CDR3 is TGTGCCAGCTACCTACCCTATTCTTCGACAGGGGATGCAACTAATGAAAAACTGTTTTTT. V and J are TRBV21-1 and TRBJ1-4; the table names TRBD1, a call not compared with the DNA. TRBV21-1 is labeled a pseudogene. The length of the CDR3 is 20 residues.

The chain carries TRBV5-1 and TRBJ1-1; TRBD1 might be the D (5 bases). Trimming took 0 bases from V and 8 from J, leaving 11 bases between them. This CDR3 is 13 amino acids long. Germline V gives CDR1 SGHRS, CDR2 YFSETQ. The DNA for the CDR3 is TGCGCCAGCAGCTTGGAAACAGGCTCCGAAGCTTTCTTT. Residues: CASSLETGSEAFF.

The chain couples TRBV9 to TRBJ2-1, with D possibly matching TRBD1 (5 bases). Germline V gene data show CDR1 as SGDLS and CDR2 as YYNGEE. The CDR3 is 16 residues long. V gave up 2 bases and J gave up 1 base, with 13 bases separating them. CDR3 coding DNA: TGTGCCAGCAGCGTCCCGACAGATACTTCCTACAATGAGCAGTTCTTC. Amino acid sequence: CASSVPTDTSYNEQFF.

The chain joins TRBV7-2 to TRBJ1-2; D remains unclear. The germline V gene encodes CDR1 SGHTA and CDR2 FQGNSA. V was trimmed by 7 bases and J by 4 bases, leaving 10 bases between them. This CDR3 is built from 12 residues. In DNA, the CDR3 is TGTGCCAGCACCAACAACGTCTATGGCTACACCTTC. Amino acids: CASTNNVYGYTF.

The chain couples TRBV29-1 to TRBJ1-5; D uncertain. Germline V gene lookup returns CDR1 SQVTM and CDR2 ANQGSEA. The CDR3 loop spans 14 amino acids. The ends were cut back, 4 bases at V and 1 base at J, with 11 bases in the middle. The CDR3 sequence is CSVGTGTSNQPQHF. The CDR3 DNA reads TGCAGCGTTGGGACGGGAACGAGCAATCAGCCCCAGCATTTT.

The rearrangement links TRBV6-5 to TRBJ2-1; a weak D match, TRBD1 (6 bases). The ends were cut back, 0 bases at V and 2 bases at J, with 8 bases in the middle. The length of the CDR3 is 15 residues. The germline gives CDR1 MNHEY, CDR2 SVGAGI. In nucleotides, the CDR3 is TGTGCCAGCAGTTACTCGGGGGCCCCCTACAATGAGCAGTTCTTC. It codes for CASSYSGAPYNEQFF.

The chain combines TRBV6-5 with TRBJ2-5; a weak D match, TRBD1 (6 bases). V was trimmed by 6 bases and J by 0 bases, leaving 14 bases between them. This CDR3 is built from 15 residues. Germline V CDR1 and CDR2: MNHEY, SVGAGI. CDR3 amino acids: CASRRSTGYQETQYF. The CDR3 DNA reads TGTGCCAGCAGGCGATCAACAGGGTACCAAGAGACCCAGTACTTC.

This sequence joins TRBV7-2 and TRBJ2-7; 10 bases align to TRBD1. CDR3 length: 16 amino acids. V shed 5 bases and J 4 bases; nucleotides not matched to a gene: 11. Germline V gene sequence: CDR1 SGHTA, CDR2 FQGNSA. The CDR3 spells CASSQSSGTGVYEQYF. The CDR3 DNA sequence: TGTGCCAGCAGCCAATCATCCGGGACAGGGGTTTACGAGCAGTACTTC.

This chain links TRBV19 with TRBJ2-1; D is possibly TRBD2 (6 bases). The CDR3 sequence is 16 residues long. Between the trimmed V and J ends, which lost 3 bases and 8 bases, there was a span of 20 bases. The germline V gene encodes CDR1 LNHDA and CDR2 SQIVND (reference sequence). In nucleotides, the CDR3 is TGTGCCAGTAGTATGCGAGGGACTCTCACCGTGGATGAGCAGTTCTTC. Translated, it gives CASSMRGTLTVDEQFF.

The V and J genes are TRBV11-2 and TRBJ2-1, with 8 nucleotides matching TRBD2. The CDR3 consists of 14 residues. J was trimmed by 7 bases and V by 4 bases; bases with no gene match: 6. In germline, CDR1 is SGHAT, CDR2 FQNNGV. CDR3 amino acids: CASSSQRERNEQFF. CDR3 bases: TGTGCCAGCAGCTCCCAGCGGGAGCGGAATGAGCAGTTCTTC. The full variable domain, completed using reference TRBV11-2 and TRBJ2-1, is EAGVAQSPRYKIIEKRQSVAFWCNPISGHATLYWYQQILGQGPKLLIQFQNNGVVDDSQLPKDRFSAERLKGVDSTLKIQPAKLEDSAVYLCASSSQRERNEQFFGPGTRLTVL.

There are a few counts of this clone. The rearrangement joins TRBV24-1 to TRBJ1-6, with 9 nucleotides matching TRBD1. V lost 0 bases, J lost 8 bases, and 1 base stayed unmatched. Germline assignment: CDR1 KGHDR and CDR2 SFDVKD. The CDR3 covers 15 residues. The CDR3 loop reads CATSDLRDRDSPLHF. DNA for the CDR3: TGTGCCACCAGTGATTTGCGGGACAGGGATTCACCCCTCCACTTT.

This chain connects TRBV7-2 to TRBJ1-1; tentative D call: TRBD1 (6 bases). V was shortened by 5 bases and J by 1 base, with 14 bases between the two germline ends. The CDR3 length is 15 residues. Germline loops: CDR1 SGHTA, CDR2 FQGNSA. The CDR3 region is CASSRQGHPNTEAFF. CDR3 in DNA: TGTGCCAGCAGCCGGCAGGGACACCCGAACACTGAAGCTTTCTTT.

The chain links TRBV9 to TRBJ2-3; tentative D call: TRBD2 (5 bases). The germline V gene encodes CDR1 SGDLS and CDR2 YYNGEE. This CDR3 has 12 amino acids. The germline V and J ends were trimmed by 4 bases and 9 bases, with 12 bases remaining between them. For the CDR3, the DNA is TGTGCCAGCAGCCTTAAAGAGGGAACGCAGTATTTT. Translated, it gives CASSLKEGTQYF.

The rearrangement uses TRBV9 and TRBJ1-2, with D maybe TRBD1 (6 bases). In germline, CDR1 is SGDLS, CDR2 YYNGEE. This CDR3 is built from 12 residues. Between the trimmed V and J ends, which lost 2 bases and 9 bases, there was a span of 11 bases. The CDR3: CASSVLTGRYTF. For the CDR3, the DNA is TGTGCCAGCAGCGTCCTCACAGGGCGCTACACCTTC.

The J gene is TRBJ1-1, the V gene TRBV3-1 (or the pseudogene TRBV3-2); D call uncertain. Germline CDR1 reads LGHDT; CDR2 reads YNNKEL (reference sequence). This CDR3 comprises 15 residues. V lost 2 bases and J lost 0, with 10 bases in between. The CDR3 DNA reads TGTGCCAGCAGCCAATGGGCAAAGGTGAACACTGAAGCTTTCTTT. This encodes CASSQWAKVNTEAFF.

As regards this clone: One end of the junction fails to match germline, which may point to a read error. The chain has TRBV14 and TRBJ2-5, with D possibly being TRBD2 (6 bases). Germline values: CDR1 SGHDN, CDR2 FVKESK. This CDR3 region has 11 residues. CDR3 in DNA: TGTGCCAGCAGCCAGGGCGGGGACCCCAACTTC. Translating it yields CASSQGGDPNF.

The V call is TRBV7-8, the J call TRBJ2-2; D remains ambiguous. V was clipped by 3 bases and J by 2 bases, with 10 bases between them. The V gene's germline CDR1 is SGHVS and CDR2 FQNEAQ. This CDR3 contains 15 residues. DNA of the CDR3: TGTGCCAGCAGCTTCCTTTTGGCCAACACCGGGGAGCTGTTTTTT. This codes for CASSFLLANTGELFF.

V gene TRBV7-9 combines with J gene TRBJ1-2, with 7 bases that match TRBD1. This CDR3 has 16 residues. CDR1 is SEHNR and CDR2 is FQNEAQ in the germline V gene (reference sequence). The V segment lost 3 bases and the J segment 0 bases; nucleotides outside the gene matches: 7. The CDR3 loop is CASSLPGQQANYGYTF. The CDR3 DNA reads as TGTGCCAGCAGCTTGCCGGGACAGCAAGCTAACTATGGCTACACCTTC.

CDR3 in amino acids: CASRSGQGSYGYTF. In DNA form, the CDR3 reads TGCGCCAGCAGGTCCGGACAGGGAAGCTATGGCTACACCTTC. The chain carries TRBV5-1 and TRBJ1-2; 8 positions match TRBD1. With V trimmed by 5 bases and J by 4 bases, 7 bases remained unmatched. The CDR3 consists of 14 residues. Germline V lookup: CDR1 SGHRS, CDR2 YFSETQ.

The CDR3 is CASRGLLTDTQYF. Here the CDR3 DNA reads TGTGCCAGCAGAGGACTCCTCACAGATACGCAGTATTTT. The chain combines TRBV2 with TRBJ2-3; weak D call: TRBD2 (5 bases). The V gene's germline CDR1 is SNHLY and CDR2 FYNNEI. V was shortened by 6 bases and J by 2 bases, with 9 bases between the two germline ends. The CDR3 extends over 13 amino acids.